Following are 18 T cell receptor beta chains from one sample sequenced in a study of T cell changes during pregnancy in multiple sclerosis. Profiled with immunoSEQ multiplex PCR; TCRdb holds only in-frame clones, not every one. The table has tens of thousands of clones, roughly 85% seen once. Sequenced here: CD4+ T cells from peripheral blood mononuclear cells, sampled after pregnancy. The receptors here all came from a female donor with multiple sclerosis, enrolled in a pregnancy study.

The rearrangement joins TRBV30 to TRBJ1-6; D call uncertain. Germline lookup yields CDR1 GTSNPN and CDR2 SVGIG (reference sequence). V was trimmed by 3 bases and J by 10 bases, leaving 10 bases between them. The CDR3 runs to 12 residues. The CDR3 reads CAWSPGPSPLHF. The CDR3 DNA is TGTGCCTGGAGCCCGGGTCCCTCACCCCTCCACTTT.

Here the CDR3 DNA reads TGTGCCAGCAGGGATCTCGGGACAGGCCCAGATACGCAGTATTTT. It codes for CASRDLGTGPDTQYF. The chain is built from TRBV27 and TRBJ2-3; 8 nucleotides match TRBD1. This CDR3 has 15 amino acids. Germline V gene lookup returns CDR1 MNHEY and CDR2 SMNVEV (reference sequence). V lost 6 bases and J lost 4; bases outside the gene matches: 9.

The count of this clone is one. This chain joins TRBV7-2 and TRBJ2-3; 8 bases agree with TRBD2. The CDR3 has 15 residues. Germline loops: CDR1 SGHTA, CDR2 FQGNSA. J was trimmed by 4 bases and V by 4 bases; bases with no gene match: 7. CDR3 sequence: CASSSLAGWADTQYF. The CDR3 DNA is TGTGCCAGCAGCTCCTTAGCGGGGTGGGCAGATACGCAGTATTTT.

The V and J genes are TRBV11-2 and TRBJ2-7; maybe TRBD1 (6 bases). The germline CDR1 and CDR2 sequences are SGHAT and FQNNGV. The ends were cut back, 5 bases at V and 5 bases at J, with 16 bases in the middle. The CDR3 runs 14 residues. The DNA of the CDR3 is TGTGCCAGCAGCCCCCTCCAGGGGAAGAACGAGCAGTACTTC. Translating gives CASSPLQGKNEQYF.

By share, this clone ranks as medium-sized. The CDR3, as DNA: TGTGCCAGCAGCTTAGGGATGGAAAGAGGAGTTTCACCCCTCCACTTT. Its translation is CASSLGMERGVSPLHF. The V and J genes are TRBV7-2 and TRBJ1-6; D gene unclear. V lost 1 base and J 9 bases, leaving 16 bases between the germline ends. The CDR3 totals 16 residues. Germline values: CDR1 SGHTA, CDR2 FQGNSA.

This clone was recorded only once. This chain links TRBV7-2 with TRBJ1-4; 11 positions match TRBD1. Germline CDR1 and CDR2: SGHTA and FQGNSA. The CDR3 sequence is 14 residues long. J lost 11 bases, V lost 2 bases, and 4 bases had no gene match. The CDR3 region has the DNA TGTGCCAGCAGCTTAACGGGACAGGGGGTCAAACTGTTTTTT. This gives the protein CASSLTGQGVKLFF.

The chain joins TRBV2 to TRBJ1-4; TRBD1 might be the D (5 bases). V lost 4 bases and J 14 bases, leaving 17 bases between the germline ends. CDR3 length: 13 amino acids. Germline CDR1 is SNHLY and CDR2 is FYNNEI. The CDR3 bases are TGTGCCAGCAGTGCAGAGACAGCCCACTGGCTGTTTTTT. Its protein is CASSAETAHWLFF.

The V and J genes are TRBV7-6 and TRBJ2-2, with 8 bases identical to TRBD2. From germline, CDR1 is SGHVS and CDR2 FNYEAQ. With 1 base clipped from V and 4 bases from J, the junction kept 5 bases outside the gene matches. This CDR3 has 16 amino acids. This CDR3 reads CASSLVWGTSTGELFF. CDR3 in DNA: TGTGCCAGCAGCTTAGTCTGGGGGACTAGCACCGGGGAGCTGTTTTTT.

This clone was picked up a small number of times. CDR3 region: CASSIDVRVRLPQHF. The CDR3 nucleotides are TGTGCCAGTAGTATAGATGTCCGGGTACGGCTTCCCCAGCATTTT. The V gene is TRBV19, the J gene TRBJ1-5; D unclear. Germline loops: CDR1 LNHDA, CDR2 SQIVND (reference sequence). The length of the CDR3 is 15 residues. V was cut by 0 bases and J by 10 bases, with 16 bases left in between.

The table lists this clone with a count of one. The chain employs TRBV10-3 and TRBJ1-5; D may be TRBD1 (5 bases). Germline V gene lookup returns CDR1 ENHRY and CDR2 SYGVKD. Trimming left V 5 bases short and J 6 bases short, with 14 bases between. The CDR3 is 14 residues long. CDR3 DNA: TGTGCCATCAGTCAAGGAGGGACCGGTCAGCCCCAGCATTTT. This translates into CAISQGGTGQPQHF.

The gene calls are TRBV30 and TRBJ1-5; TRBD1 matches 11 bases. Germline CDR1 reads GTSNPN; CDR2 reads SVGIG (reference sequence). J was trimmed by 7 bases and V by 3 bases; bases with no gene match: 5. The CDR3 is made up of 14 amino acids. CDR3 in amino acids: CAWSLGTGGQPQHF. The CDR3 region has the DNA TGTGCCTGGAGCCTAGGGACAGGGGGACAGCCCCAGCATTTT.

This clone was recorded only once. This chain connects TRBV18 to TRBJ2-5, with D possibly TRBD1 on 5 matching bases. There are 14 residues in the CDR3. Trimming removed 2 bases from V and 4 bases from J, with 11 bases in between. The germline V gene encodes CDR1 KGHSH and CDR2 LQKENI. CDR3 bases: TGTGCCAGCTCACCATCAGGCCAGGGAGAGACCCAGTACTTC. It specifies CASSPSGQGETQYF.

The CDR3 region has the DNA TGTGCCAGTAGTGCCTGGGGGCAGGGGGCGCTTGAGACCCAGTACTTC. Translating gives CASSAWGQGALETQYF. The V call is TRBV19, the J call TRBJ2-5, with 8 bases identical to TRBD1. This CDR3 has 16 amino acids. J gave up 5 bases and V 5 bases, and 13 bases lay outside the gene matches. Germline assignment: CDR1 LNHDA and CDR2 SQIVND (reference sequence).

This chain uses TRBV29-1 with TRBJ1-2, with 9 bases that match TRBD1. With V trimmed by 7 bases and J by 1 base, 13 bases remained unmatched. The CDR3 sequence is 16 residues long. Germline V CDR1 and CDR2: SQVTM, ANQGSEA. The CDR3 DNA reads TGCAGCGCCACTACAGGGGGCGGCCCTGGTAACTATGGCTACACCTTC. It yields the protein CSATTGGGPGNYGYTF.

This clone was counted once. The rearrangement joins TRBV2 to TRBJ1-2; possibly TRBD1 for D (6 bases). CDR1 is SNHLY and CDR2 is FYNNEI in the germline V gene. The CDR3 length is 13 residues. V was pared by 11 bases and J by 5 bases, with 18 bases between. In DNA, the CDR3 is TGTGCCGGATCAGGGGTGTCGGAGTATGGCTACACCTTC. Translation gives CAGSGVSEYGYTF. The whole variable domain, filled in from reference TRBV2 and TRBJ1-2, reads EPEVTQTPSHQVTQMGQEVILRCVPISNHLYFYWYRQILGQKVEFLVSFYNNEISEKSEIFDDQFSVERPDGSNFTLKIRSTKLEDSAMYFCAGSGVSEYGYTFGSGTRLTVV.

This chain uses TRBV7-9 with TRBJ1-2; maybe TRBD1 (5 bases). This CDR3 is 15 amino acids long. The germline gives CDR1 SEHNR, CDR2 FQNEAQ (reference sequence). V lost 5 bases to trimming and J lost 1 base, with 14 bases between them. The CDR3 coding sequence is TGTGCCAGCAGCCCCCCCGGGACTGTTAACTATGGCTACACCTTC. Its protein is CASSPPGTVNYGYTF.

This sequence joins TRBV7-8 and TRBJ2-5, with D perhaps matching TRBD1 (6 bases). Trimming cost V 4 bases and J 9 bases, with 33 bases left between them. Germline CDR1 reads SGHVS; CDR2 reads FQNEAQ. The CDR3 has 19 amino acids. The CDR3 loop reads CASSSYTGFPGPKGRAQYF. In DNA, the CDR3 is TGTGCCAGCAGCTCATACACAGGGTTTCCGGGACCTAAGGGGAGAGCCCAGTACTTC.

This chain joins TRBV6-1 and TRBJ1-5; TRBD1 agrees at 8 bases. This CDR3 is built from 14 residues. V dropped 5 bases and J dropped 5; count of bases not matched to a gene: 5. Germline V gene lookup returns CDR1 MNHNS and CDR2 SASEGT. The CDR3 sequence: CASSLTGDYQPQHF. The CDR3 nucleotides are TGTGCCAGCAGTCTGACAGGGGACTATCAGCCCCAGCATTTT.